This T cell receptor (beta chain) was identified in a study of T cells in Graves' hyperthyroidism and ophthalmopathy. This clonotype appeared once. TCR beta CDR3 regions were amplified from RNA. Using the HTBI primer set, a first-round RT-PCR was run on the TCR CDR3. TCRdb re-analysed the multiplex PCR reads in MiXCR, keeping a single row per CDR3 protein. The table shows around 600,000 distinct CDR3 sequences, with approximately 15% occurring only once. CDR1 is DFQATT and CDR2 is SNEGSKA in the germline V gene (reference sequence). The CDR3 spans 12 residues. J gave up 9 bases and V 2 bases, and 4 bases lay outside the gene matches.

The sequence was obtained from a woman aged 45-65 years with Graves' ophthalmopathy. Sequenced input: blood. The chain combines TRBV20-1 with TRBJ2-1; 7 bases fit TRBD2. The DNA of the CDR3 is TGCAGTGCTAGACGTACTAGCGCTGAGCAGTTCTTC. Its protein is CSARRTSAEQFF.